Here is one T cell receptor (beta chain) with its context. This record belongs to a study of T cell responses to AZD1222 COVID-19 vaccine. Germline V CDR1 and CDR2: SGHAT, FQNNGV. This CDR3 spans 14 amino acids. The V and J ends lost 5 bases and 4 bases respectively, with 12 bases between them. Produced via immunoSEQ multiplex PCR; TCRdb's table is partial and in-frame only. The repertoire holds 80,000 to 100,000 clones, with around 86% as singletons. The receptor's source is an adult in good health. The starting material was peripheral blood, obtained on day 0 of AZD1222 vaccination. V is TRBV11-2 and J is TRBJ2-1, with a possible D match to TRBD1 (7 bases). CDR3 nucleotides: TGTGCCAGCAGCCCAGGGGGGAGTTACAATGAGCAGTTCTTC. Amino acids: CASSPGGSYNEQFF.